This entry features one T cell receptor beta chain sequence. Germline CDR1 MRHNA, CDR2 SNTAGT. Trimming cost V 8 bases and J 0 bases; bases outside gene matches: 3. This CDR3 has 14 amino acids. This entry comes from a study of T cells after somatic rescue of genetic block. Assay used: immunoSEQ multiplex PCR; TCRdb lists only in-frame clones, some missing. The repertoire consists of roughly 120,000 clones, with 75% to 95% occurring once and the leading ten covering roughly 1.5%. Sequenced: peripheral blood mononuclear cells (PBMCs). The chain links TRBV6-4 to TRBJ1-4; 7 bases match TRBD1. The source of this sequence is a woman younger than 35. For the CDR3, the DNA is TGTGCCAGCCGAACAGGGGCAACTAATGAAAAACTGTTTTTT. Its protein is CASRTGATNEKLFF.